This TCR beta chain was identified in a study of response to subunit inactivated influenza vaccine. Regarding the study as a whole: Each seasonal influenza vaccination, the authors suggested, recruits few new T cells.

TCRdb fed the RT-PCR reads into MiXCR, producing one record per CDR3 protein. Among 600,000 to 700,000 distinct CDR3 sequences listed, approximately 14% were seen once. Concerning this clonotype itself: Its antigen remains unidentified.

The CDR3 contains 15 residues. Germline V lookup: CDR1 SGHAT, CDR2 FQNNGV. Trimming removed 5 bases from V and 0 bases from J, with 12 bases in between. Specimen: PBMCs from blood, collected 14 to 15 days before vaccination. J is TRBJ2-3 and V is TRBV11-2, with D tentatively TRBD2 (5 bases). The receptor was derived from a man aged 45 to 65 who received an inactivated influenza vaccine. CDR3 residues: CASSLPLVSTDTQYF. The CDR3 bases are TGTGCCAGCAGCCTCCCACTAGTTAGCACAGATACGCAGTATTTT. The full variable domain, its missing parts supplied by reference TRBV11-2 and TRBJ2-3, is EAGVAQSPRYKIIEKRQSVAFWCNPISGHATLYWYQQILGQGPKLLIQFQNNGVVDDSQLPKDRFSAERLKGVDSTLKIQPAKLEDSAVYLCASSLPLVSTDTQYFGPGTRLTVL.